This TCR beta chain was sequenced in a study of human T cells and chemical hapten exposure. The time point here: pre-sensitization, week 0. Specified treatment: therapeutic diphenylcyclopropenone sensitization with weekly scalp DPC. TCRdb reanalysed the RACE reads using MiXCR and keeps one entry per CDR3 protein. The sample includes tens of thousands of distinct CDR3 sequences, 9.5% to 15% of them seen just once. After removal of 6 bases from V and 3 bases from J, the junction contained 4 bases not matched to a gene. Germline values: CDR1 KGHSH, CDR2 LQKENI. The CDR3 runs 13 residues. This clonotype occurred a few times.

The chain recombines TRBV18 with TRBJ1-1; 7 bases align to TRBD1. This TCR derives from a woman aged 25 to 39 with alopecia areata. Some clones in this sample may be carry-over from other donors' samples. The source was whole blood, collected in connection with sensitization to the hapten diphenylcyclopropenone (DPC). This CDR3 is CASSTRGDTEAFF. In nucleotides, the CDR3 is TGTGCCAGCTCCACCAGGGGGGACACTGAAGCTTTCTTT.